This T cell receptor (beta chain) emerged from a study of glioma-infiltrating T cells. The study, taken as a whole, reports: Tissue and blood shared very few CDR3 sequences. Above-expected tissue-blood divergence occurred in all gliomas, most in low-grade ones.

On this clonotype: Its target is not known.

Using RNA template, CDR3s of TCR alpha and beta were amplified with iRepertoire arm-PCR. From the multiplex PCR reads, TCRdb called clonotypes with MiXCR, one entry per CDR3 protein. The sample has about 99,000 distinct CDR3 sequences; around 29% are singletons. The CDR3 runs 14 residues. The germline V gene has CDR1 LGHDT and CDR2 YNNKEL (reference sequence). J lost 7 bases, V lost 4 bases, and 2 bases had no gene match. The chain recombines TRBV3-1 with TRBJ1-6, with TRBD1 matching 9 bases. Specimen: glioma tissue, nonneoplastic brain tissue, or PBMCs (not recorded which). The sequence was collected from a human donor with low-grade glioma or glioblastoma, undergoing nonglioma brain surgery, or in good health (not recorded which). CDR3 sequence: CASSLGQGNSPLHF. CDR3 nucleotides: TGTGCCAGCAGCCTCGGACAGGGGAATTCACCCCTCCACTTT.